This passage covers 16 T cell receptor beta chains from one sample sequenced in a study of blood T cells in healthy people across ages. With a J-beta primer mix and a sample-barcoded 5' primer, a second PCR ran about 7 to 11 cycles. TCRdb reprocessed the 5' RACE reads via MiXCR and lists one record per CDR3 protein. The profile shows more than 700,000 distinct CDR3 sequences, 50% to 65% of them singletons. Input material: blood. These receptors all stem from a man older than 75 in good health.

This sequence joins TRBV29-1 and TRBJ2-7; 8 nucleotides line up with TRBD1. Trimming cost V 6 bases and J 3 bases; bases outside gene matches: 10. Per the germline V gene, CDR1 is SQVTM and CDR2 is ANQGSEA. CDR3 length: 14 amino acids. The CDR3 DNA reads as TGCAGCGTCCGCACGGGACAGGTTAGCTACGAGCAGTACTTC. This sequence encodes CSVRTGQVSYEQYF.

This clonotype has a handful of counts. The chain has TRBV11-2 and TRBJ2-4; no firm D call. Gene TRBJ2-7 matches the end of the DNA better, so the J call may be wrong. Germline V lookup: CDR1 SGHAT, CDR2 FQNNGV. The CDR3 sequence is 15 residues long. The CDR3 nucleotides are TGTGCCAGCAGCCTAACAAGTTACAGAACCTACGAGCAGTACTTC. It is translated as CASSLTSYRTYEQYF.

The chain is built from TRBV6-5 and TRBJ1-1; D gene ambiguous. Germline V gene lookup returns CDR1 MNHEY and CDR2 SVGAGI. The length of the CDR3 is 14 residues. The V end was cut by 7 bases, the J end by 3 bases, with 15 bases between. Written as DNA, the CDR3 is TGTGCCAGCAAAGGGAGAGTGGGCGACACTGAAGCTTTCTTT. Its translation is CASKGRVGDTEAFF.

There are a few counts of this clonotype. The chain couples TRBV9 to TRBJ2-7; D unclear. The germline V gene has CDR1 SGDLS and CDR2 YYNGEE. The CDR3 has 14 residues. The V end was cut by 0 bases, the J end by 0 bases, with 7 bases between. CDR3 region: CASSVELSSYEQYF. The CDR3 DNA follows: TGTGCCAGCAGCGTAGAGTTAAGCTCCTACGAGCAGTACTTC.

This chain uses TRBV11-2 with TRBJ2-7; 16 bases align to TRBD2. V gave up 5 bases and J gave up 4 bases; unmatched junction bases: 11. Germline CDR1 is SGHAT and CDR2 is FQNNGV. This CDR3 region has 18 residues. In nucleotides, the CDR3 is TGTGCCAGCAGCCCCGGGACTAGCGGGAGGGCCTACGTATACGAGCAGTACTTC. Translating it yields CASSPGTSGRAYVYEQYF.

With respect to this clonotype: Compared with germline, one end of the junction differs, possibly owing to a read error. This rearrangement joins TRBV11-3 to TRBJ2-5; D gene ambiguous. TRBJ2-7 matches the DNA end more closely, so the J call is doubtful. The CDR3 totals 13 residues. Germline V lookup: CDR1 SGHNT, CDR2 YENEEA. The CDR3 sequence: CASSFGRSSEQYF. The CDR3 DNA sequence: TGTGCCAGCAGCTTTGGGCGATCCTCCGAGCAGTACTTC.

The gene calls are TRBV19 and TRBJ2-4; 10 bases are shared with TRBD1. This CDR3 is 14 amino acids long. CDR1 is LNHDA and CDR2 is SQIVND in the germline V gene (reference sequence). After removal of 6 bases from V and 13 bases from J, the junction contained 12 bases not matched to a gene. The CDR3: CASSTGTGVREQYF. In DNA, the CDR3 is TGTGCCAGTAGCACCGGGACAGGGGTCAGGGAGCAGTACTTC.

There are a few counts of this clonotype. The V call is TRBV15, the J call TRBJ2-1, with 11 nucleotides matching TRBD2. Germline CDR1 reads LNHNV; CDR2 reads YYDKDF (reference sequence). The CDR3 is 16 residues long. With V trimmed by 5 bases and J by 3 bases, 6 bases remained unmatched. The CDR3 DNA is TGTGCCACCAGCGGGCCTGGGACTAGCGGCTACAATGAGCAGTTCTTC. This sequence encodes CATSGPGTSGYNEQFF.

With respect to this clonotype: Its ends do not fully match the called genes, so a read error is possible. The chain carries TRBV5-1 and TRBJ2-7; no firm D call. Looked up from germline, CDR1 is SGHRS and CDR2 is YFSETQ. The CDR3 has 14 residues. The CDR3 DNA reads TGCGCCAGCAGCTTGGAAGGGTTTTACTACAAGCAGTACTTC. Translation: CASSLEGFYYKQYF.

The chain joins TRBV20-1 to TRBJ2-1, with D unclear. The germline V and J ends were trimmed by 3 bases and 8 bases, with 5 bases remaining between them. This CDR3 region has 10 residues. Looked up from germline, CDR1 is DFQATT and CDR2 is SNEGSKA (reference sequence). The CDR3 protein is CSASPYEQFF. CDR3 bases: TGCAGTGCTAGCCCGTATGAGCAGTTCTTC.

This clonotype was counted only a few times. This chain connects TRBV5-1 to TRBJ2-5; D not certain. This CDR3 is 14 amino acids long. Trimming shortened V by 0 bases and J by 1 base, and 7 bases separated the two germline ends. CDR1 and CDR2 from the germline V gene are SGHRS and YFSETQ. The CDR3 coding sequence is TGCGCCAGCAGCTTGGGAGACGCCCAAGAGACCCAGTACTTC. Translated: CASSLGDAQETQYF.

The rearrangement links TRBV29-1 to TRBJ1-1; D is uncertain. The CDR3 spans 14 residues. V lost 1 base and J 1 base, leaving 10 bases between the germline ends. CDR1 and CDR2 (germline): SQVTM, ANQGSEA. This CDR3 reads CSVEGRQANTEAFF. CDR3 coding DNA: TGCAGCGTTGAAGGTCGGCAGGCGAACACTGAAGCTTTCTTT.

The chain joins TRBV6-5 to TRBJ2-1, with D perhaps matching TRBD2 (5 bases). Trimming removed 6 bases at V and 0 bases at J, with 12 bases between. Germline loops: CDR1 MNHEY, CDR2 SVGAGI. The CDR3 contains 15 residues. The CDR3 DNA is TGTGCCAGCAGAAGCGACGGAGGCTCCTACAATGAGCAGTTCTTC. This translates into CASRSDGGSYNEQFF.

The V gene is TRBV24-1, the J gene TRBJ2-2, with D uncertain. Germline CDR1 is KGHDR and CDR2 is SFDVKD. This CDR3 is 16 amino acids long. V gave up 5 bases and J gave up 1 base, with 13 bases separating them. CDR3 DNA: TGTGCCACCAGTGCCAACGCGCCGCAGAACACCGGGGAGCTGTTTTTT. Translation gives CATSANAPQNTGELFF.

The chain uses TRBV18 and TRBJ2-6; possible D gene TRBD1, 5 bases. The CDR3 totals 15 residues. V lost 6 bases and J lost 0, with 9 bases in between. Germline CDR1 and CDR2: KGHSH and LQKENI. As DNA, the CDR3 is TGTGCCAGCTCCCAAGGACACTCTGGGGCCAACGTCCTGACTTTC. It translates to CASSQGHSGANVLTF.

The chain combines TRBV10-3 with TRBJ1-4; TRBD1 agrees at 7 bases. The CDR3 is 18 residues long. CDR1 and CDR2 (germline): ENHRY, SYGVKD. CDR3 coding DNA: TGTGCAACCGGCTCACCGACAGGGTCCCTCGGGGTTCCTAAGAGACTGTTTTTT. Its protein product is CATGSPTGSLGVPKRLFF.